Listed below are T cell receptor beta chains from one sample, sequenced in a study of CD4 T cells in relation to SARS-CoV-2 and coronaviruses. The repertoire was sequenced with immunoSEQ multiplex PCR; TCRdb's copy has only in-frame clones and lacks some. The table lists around 54,000 clones, roughly nine tenths of them singletons, with about 0.36% in the top ten. The source material was naive CD4+ T cells from PBMCs. These receptor sequences come from an adult with COVID-19. Each CDR3 is given with its conserved first and last residue. The order of the fields is CDR3 DNA, CDR3 protein, J gene, clone size, D gene, V gene. The D gene is left open where the match is weak. Expanded clones are given a class, and other clones once, few, many or no size at all.

cdr3_nt: TGTGCCGGGACAGGGTTCAATGAGCAGTTCTTC
cdr3_aa: CAGTGFNEQFF
j_call: TRBJ2-1
clone_size: .
d_call: TRBD1
v_call: TRBV7-9

cdr3_nt: TGTGCCAGCAGCTTTCAGGGGTACGGGGCCAACGTCCTGACTTTC
cdr3_aa: CASSFQGYGANVLTF
j_call: TRBJ2-6
clone_size: once
d_call: .
v_call: TRBV7-9

cdr3_nt: TGTGCCAGCCGTCCCATGGGCTCCTACAATGAGCAGTTCTTC
cdr3_aa: CASRPMGSYNEQFF
j_call: TRBJ2-1
clone_size: once
d_call: .
v_call: TRBV2

cdr3_nt: TGTGCCAGCAGCTTACGGCTAGCGGGAGGTCACAATGAGCAGTTCTTC
cdr3_aa: CASSLRLAGGHNEQFF
j_call: TRBJ2-1
clone_size: .
d_call: TRBD2
v_call: TRBV11-3

cdr3_nt: TGCGCCAGCAGCCGAACGATACTAGCGTTGGAGCAGTACTTC
cdr3_aa: CASSRTILALEQYF
j_call: TRBJ2-7
clone_size: .
d_call: TRBD2
v_call: TRBV4-1

cdr3_nt: TGTGCCAGTAGTATGCGGCAGGGGAGGGGAGAGATCCAGTACTTC
cdr3_aa: CASSMRQGRGEIQYF
j_call: TRBJ2-5
clone_size: .
d_call: .
v_call: TRBV19

cdr3_nt: TGTGCCAGCAGCTCCGGGACTTACCAAGAGACCCAGTACTTC
cdr3_aa: CASSSGTYQETQYF
j_call: TRBJ2-5
clone_size: .
d_call: .
v_call: TRBV11-2

cdr3_nt: TGCAGCGTTGACCACAGCGTATCTGGGGCCAACGTCCTGACTTTC
cdr3_aa: CSVDHSVSGANVLTF
j_call: TRBJ2-6
clone_size: few
d_call: .
v_call: TRBV29-1

cdr3_nt: TGTGCCAGTAGTATAAGGTGGGCGTCCCACGTTTACAATGAGCAGTTCTTC
cdr3_aa: CASSIRWASHVYNEQFF
j_call: TRBJ2-1
clone_size: .
d_call: .
v_call: TRBV19

cdr3_nt: TGTGCCACCAGTGATTTTGGGACAGGGAGCACAGATACGCAGTATTTT
cdr3_aa: CATSDFGTGSTDTQYF
j_call: TRBJ2-3
clone_size: .
d_call: TRBD1
v_call: TRBV24-1

cdr3_nt: TGTGCCAGCAGCTTGGGGGCTGGGGCCAACGTCCTGACTTTC
cdr3_aa: CASSLGAGANVLTF
j_call: TRBJ2-6
clone_size: .
d_call: .
v_call: TRBV7-2

cdr3_nt: TGTGCCAGCAGCCAAGATATTGGGGGCACGGTGGATACGCAGTATTTT
cdr3_aa: CASSQDIGGTVDTQYF
j_call: TRBJ2-3
clone_size: .
d_call: .
v_call: TRBV3-1/TRBV3-2

cdr3_nt: TGTGCCAGCAGCCAAGACGGGGGAGGTGCCACCGGGGAGCTGTTTTTT
cdr3_aa: CASSQDGGGATGELFF
j_call: TRBJ2-2
clone_size: once
d_call: .
v_call: TRBV4-2

cdr3_nt: TGTGCCAGCAGCCAACTCTCGCCGGGGCTTAGCACAGATACGCAGTATTTT
cdr3_aa: CASSQLSPGLSTDTQYF
j_call: TRBJ2-3
clone_size: .
d_call: .
v_call: TRBV3-1/TRBV3-2

cdr3_nt: TGTGCCAGCAGCGTAGGTTCAAGATCTGGAAACACCATATATTTT
cdr3_aa: CASSVGSRSGNTIYF
j_call: TRBJ1-3
clone_size: .
d_call: .
v_call: TRBV9

cdr3_nt: TGCGCCAGCAGCTTGGCGACACGGCGTTACTCACCCCTCCACTTT
cdr3_aa: CASSLATRRYSPLHF
j_call: TRBJ1-6
clone_size: .
d_call: .
v_call: TRBV5-1

cdr3_nt: TGCGCCAGCAGCTTGGTCCCCCGAGACAGGGAGTTCTATAATTCACCCCTCCACTTT
cdr3_aa: CASSLVPRDREFYNSPLHF
j_call: TRBJ1-6
clone_size: .
d_call: TRBD1
v_call: TRBV5-1

cdr3_nt: TGTGCCAGCAGATCAAGGGGGGCTCAGCCCCAGCATTTT
cdr3_aa: CASRSRGAQPQHF
j_call: TRBJ1-5
clone_size: .
d_call: .
v_call: TRBV12-3/TRBV12-4

cdr3_nt: TGCAGCGTGGGGGGGCCGGGGAACAATGAGCAGTTCTTC
cdr3_aa: CSVGGPGNNEQFF
j_call: TRBJ2-1
clone_size: once
d_call: .
v_call: TRBV29-1

cdr3_nt: TGCACCAGCAGCCAATCCGGGACTAGCGTCACAGATACGCAGTATTTT
cdr3_aa: CTSSQSGTSVTDTQYF
j_call: TRBJ2-3
clone_size: once
d_call: .
v_call: TRBV1

cdr3_nt: TGTGCCAGCAGTCCCAGTAGAGACCGGGACAGGGTCTTTCATAGCAATCAGCCCCAGCATTTT
cdr3_aa: CASSPSRDRDRVFHSNQPQHF
j_call: TRBJ1-5
clone_size: .
d_call: TRBD1
v_call: TRBV9